These 23 T cell receptor beta chains were all obtained from the same sample, sequenced in a study of T cell repertoires in cytomegalovirus infection. TCRdb recomputed calls from the reads with MiXCR, one row per CDR3 protein. The repertoire holds more than 250,000 distinct CDR3 sequences, with 25% as singletons. Their antigen targets remain unknown. Specimen: cultured PBMCs, collected from culture after CMV antigen stimulation. Every receptor here comes from a human donor in good health (CMV status not recorded). Some clones in this sample may be carry-over from other donors' samples.

The rearrangement links TRBV6-5 to TRBJ2-3, with 9 bases that match TRBD2. CDR3 length: 15 amino acids. Per the germline V gene, CDR1 is MNHEY and CDR2 is SVGAGI. The J segment lost 5 bases and the V segment lost 3 bases, leaving 6 bases of the junction unmatched. The CDR3 reads CASSYGGGGKDTQYF. CDR3 nucleotide sequence: TGTGCCAGCAGTTATGGCGGGGGGGGCAAAGATACGCAGTATTTT.

This clonotype was observed a few times. The rearrangement uses TRBV18 and TRBJ1-4; no definite D call. The CDR3 length is 14 residues. In germline, CDR1 is KGHSH, CDR2 LQKENI. Trimming removed 3 bases at V and 5 bases at J, with 10 bases between. The CDR3 coding sequence is TGTGCCAGCTCACCTCGAAATGTAAATGAAAAACTGTTTTTT. This encodes CASSPRNVNEKLFF. Together with reference TRBV18 and TRBJ1-4, the CDR3 gives the full variable domain: NAGVMQNPRHLVRRRGQEARLRCSPMKGHSHVYWYRQLPEEGLKFMVYLQKENIIDESGMPKERFSAEFPKEGPSILRIQQVVRGDSAAYFCASSPRNVNEKLFFGSGTQLSVL.

V usage is TRBV24-1 and J usage is TRBJ2-1; tentative D call: TRBD2 (5 bases). V was clipped by 4 bases and J by 5 bases, with 8 bases between them. The CDR3 has 13 amino acids. Germline V gene lookup returns CDR1 KGHDR and CDR2 SFDVKD. This chain's CDR3 is CATSDSLDNEQFF. The CDR3 bases are TGTGCCACCAGTGACTCACTAGACAATGAGCAGTTCTTC.

There are a few counts of this clonotype. This chain uses TRBV18 with TRBJ1-2; D gene unclear. Germline CDR1 reads KGHSH; CDR2 reads LQKENI. V dropped 6 bases and J dropped 5 bases, with 16 bases sitting between them. The CDR3 consists of 14 residues. CDR3 sequence (DNA): TGTGCCAGCTCCAAGTCGGAGGGCTGGTATGGCTACACCTTC. Translating it yields CASSKSEGWYGYTF.

The chain combines TRBV4-1 with TRBJ2-1; TRBD2 agrees at 8 bases. Unmatched junction bases numbered 7, after V lost 0 bases and J lost 6 bases. CDR3 size: 16 residues. Germline CDR1 is MGHRA and CDR2 is YSYEKL. Written as DNA, the CDR3 is TGCGCCAGCAGCCAAGATAGGACTAGCACGGTCAATGAGCAGTTCTTC. This encodes CASSQDRTSTVNEQFF.

This chain links TRBV6-2 or TRBV6-3 with TRBJ1-5, with 8 nucleotides matching TRBD1. CDR3 size: 15 residues. V lost 6 bases and J lost 7; bases outside the gene matches: 11. CDR1 is MNHEY and CDR2 is SVGEGT in the germline V gene. As DNA, the CDR3 is TGTGCCAGCAGCTCCTGGACAGGGAAGAGGCAGCCCCAGCATTTT. Encoded protein: CASSSWTGKRQPQHF.

The chain employs TRBV27 and TRBJ2-1; D gene unclear. Between the trimmed V and J ends, which lost 4 bases and 7 bases, there was a span of 11 bases. This CDR3 is 13 amino acids long. Per the germline V gene, CDR1 is MNHEY and CDR2 is SMNVEV (reference sequence). The CDR3 nucleotides read TGTGCCAGCAGTTCATTTGGCCATAATGAGCAGTTCTTC. Protein: CASSSFGHNEQFF.

This rearrangement joins TRBV9 to TRBJ1-2; D perhaps matches TRBD1 (5 bases). With 6 bases removed from V and 7 bases from J, the gap between germline ends came to 13 bases. The germline V gene has CDR1 SGDLS and CDR2 YYNGEE. The CDR3 totals 12 residues. DNA of the CDR3: TGTGCCAGCACCCGTAGGGGAGGTGGCTACACCTTC. Translated, it gives CASTRRGGGYTF.

This clonotype has just a few counts. The CDR3 coding sequence is TGTGCCAGCTCACCAAAGGCTAGCGGTGGAGTAGATACGCAGTATTTT. Residues: CASSPKASGGVDTQYF. The chain recombines TRBV18 with TRBJ2-3; TRBD2 matches 7 bases. The CDR3 sequence is 16 residues long. Germline V CDR1 and CDR2: KGHSH, LQKENI. Trimming cost V 2 bases and J 5 bases; bases outside gene matches: 10.

This clonotype was seen repeatedly, ten times or more. The rearrangement joins TRBV7-9 to TRBJ2-1; 8 positions match TRBD2. Per germline, CDR1 SEHNR and CDR2 FQNEAQ (reference sequence). CDR3 length: 16 amino acids. After removal of 5 bases from V and 5 bases from J, the junction contained 11 bases not matched to a gene. This CDR3 reads CASSPFPGTRDNEQFF. As DNA, the CDR3 is TGTGCCAGCAGCCCCTTTCCCGGGACTAGGGACAATGAGCAGTTCTTC.

The rearrangement links TRBV30 to TRBJ2-1; 8 bases fit TRBD2. CDR1 and CDR2 (germline): GTSNPN, SVGIG (reference sequence). The V and J ends lost 0 bases and 7 bases, in that order; junction bases with no gene match: 8. CDR3 length: 15 residues. In DNA form, the CDR3 reads TGTGCCTGGAGTGTTCGAGCGGGAGTGGCAAATGAGCAGTTCTTC. Protein sequence: CAWSVRAGVANEQFF.

The chain recombines TRBV6-2 or TRBV6-3 with TRBJ1-5; D not resolved. Germline values: CDR1 MNHEY, CDR2 SVGEGT. This CDR3 comprises 16 residues. The V end was cut by 6 bases, the J end by 2 bases, with 17 bases between. CDR3 protein: CASSPPESRGNQPQHF. The CDR3 nucleotides read TGTGCCAGCAGCCCCCCTGAAAGTCGTGGCAATCAGCCCCAGCATTTT.

V usage is TRBV11-2 and J usage is TRBJ2-1; TRBD2 agrees at 7 bases. The CDR3 runs to 13 residues. Germline V gene sequence: CDR1 SGHAT, CDR2 FQNNGV. The junction had 6 bases not matched to a gene; V was cut back by 4 bases and J by 9 bases. CDR3 nucleotides: TGTGCCAGCAGCTATGGACTAGAGATTGAGCAGTTCTTC. Its translation: CASSYGLEIEQFF.

This clonotype was observed a handful of times. The V call is TRBV4-3, the J call TRBJ2-5, with 11 bases aligning to TRBD2. V was clipped by 0 bases and J by 5 bases; unmatched bases: 8. CDR3 length: 17 amino acids. CDR1 is LGHNA and CDR2 is YSLEER in the germline V gene. This chain's CDR3 is CASSQDNSGRASETQYF. CDR3 bases: TGCGCCAGCAGCCAAGATAATAGCGGGAGGGCCAGCGAGACCCAGTACTTC.

J is TRBJ1-1 and V is TRBV24-1; TRBD1 is a possible D gene (5 bases). The CDR3 is 13 amino acids. Trimming left V 3 bases short and J 1 base short, with 5 bases between. From germline, CDR1 is KGHDR and CDR2 SFDVKD. CDR3: CATSDTGNTEAFF. CDR3 in DNA: TGTGCCACCAGTGATACAGGGAACACTGAAGCTTTCTTT.

This clonotype was recorded at least ten times. The CDR3 here is CASSPEAGEKLFF. The DNA of the CDR3 is TGTGCCAGCAGCCCTGAGGCCGGTGAAAAACTGTTTTTT. The rearrangement joins TRBV13 to TRBJ1-4; unclear D gene. Trimming pared 5 bases from V and 7 bases from J, leaving 11 bases between. CDR3 size: 13 residues. The V gene's germline CDR1 is PRHDT and CDR2 FYEKMQ (reference sequence).

There are many counts of this clonotype. The rearrangement uses TRBV6-6 and TRBJ2-1, with D unclear. This CDR3 comprises 12 residues. CDR1 is MNHNY, CDR2 SVGAGI, per germline (reference sequence). Trimming cost V 2 bases and J 9 bases, with 8 bases left between them. CDR3 DNA: TGTGCCAGCAGTTACAGAGGCGGTGAGCAGTTCTTC. Residues: CASSYRGGEQFF.

The rearrangement joins TRBV7-9 to TRBJ2-1; TRBD2 agrees at 14 bases. The CDR3 is 18 amino acids. Trimming at V came to 3 bases and at J to 9 bases, leaving 13 bases not matched to a gene. Germline CDR1 reads SEHNR; CDR2 reads FQNEAQ (reference sequence). CDR3 sequence: CASSFKGSGLAGAGEQFF. CDR3 in DNA: TGTGCCAGCAGCTTCAAGGGTTCGGGACTAGCGGGAGCTGGTGAGCAGTTCTTC.

Written as DNA, the CDR3 is TGTGCCAGTTCGGCGGGGCAGGGCTTAGCCAAAAACATTCAGTACTTC. It translates to CASSAGQGLAKNIQYF. The chain is built from TRBV7-2 and TRBJ2-4; a possible D gene is TRBD2 (6 bases). Germline lookup yields CDR1 SGHTA and CDR2 FQGNSA. Trimming shortened V by 9 bases and J by 0 bases, and 18 bases separated the two germline ends. The CDR3 runs to 16 residues.

This clonotype was detected many times. The V call is TRBV7-2, the J call TRBJ1-2, with 9 bases identical to TRBD1. V dropped 4 bases and J dropped 4; count of bases not matched to a gene: 4. The CDR3 loop spans 14 amino acids. CDR1 SGHTA and CDR2 FQGNSA come from the germline V gene. The CDR3 region has the DNA TGTGCCAGCAGCTCGGACAGGGGCGCCTATGGCTACACCTTC. Translating gives CASSSDRGAYGYTF.

The chain joins TRBV4-2 to TRBJ1-6, with D possibly being TRBD1 (6 bases). Trimming removed 0 bases at V and 10 bases at J, with 16 bases between. Germline values: CDR1 LGHNA, CDR2 YNFKEQ. The CDR3 covers 16 residues. This chain's CDR3 is CASSQDRGAVRSPLHF. CDR3 nucleotide sequence: TGTGCCAGCAGCCAAGATCGGGGGGCAGTCCGATCACCCCTCCACTTT.

The chain links TRBV6-2 or TRBV6-3 to TRBJ2-5; tentatively, D is TRBD1 (6 bases). Germline CDR1 reads MNHEY; CDR2 reads SVGEGT. CDR3 length equals 16 residues. The germline V and J ends were trimmed by 0 bases and 3 bases, with 14 bases remaining between them. CDR3 in amino acids: CASSYSRIRTEETQYF. The CDR3 DNA reads as TGTGCCAGCAGTTACTCTAGAATCCGGACAGAAGAGACCCAGTACTTC.

This clonotype has ten or more counts. The rearrangement joins TRBV10-3 to TRBJ1-1; D gene unclear. The germline V gene has CDR1 ENHRY and CDR2 SYGVKD. CDR3 length equals 15 residues. Trimming shortened V by 0 bases and J by 3 bases, and 11 bases separated the two germline ends. The CDR3 DNA sequence: TGTGCCATCAGTGAGTCGATTGGTAGGGACACTGAAGCTTTCTTT. Translating gives CAISESIGRDTEAFF.